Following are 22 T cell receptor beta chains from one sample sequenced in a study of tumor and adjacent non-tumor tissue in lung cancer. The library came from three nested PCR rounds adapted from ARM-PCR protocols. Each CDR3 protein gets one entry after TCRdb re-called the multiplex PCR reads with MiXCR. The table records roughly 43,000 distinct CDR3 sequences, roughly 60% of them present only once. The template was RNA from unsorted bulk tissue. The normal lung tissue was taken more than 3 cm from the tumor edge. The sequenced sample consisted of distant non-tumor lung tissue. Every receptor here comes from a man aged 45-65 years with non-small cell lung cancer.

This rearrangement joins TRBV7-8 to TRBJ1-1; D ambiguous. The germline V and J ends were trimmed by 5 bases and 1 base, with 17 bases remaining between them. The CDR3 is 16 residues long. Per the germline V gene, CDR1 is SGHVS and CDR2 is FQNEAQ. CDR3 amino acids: CASSATPMSTNTEAFF. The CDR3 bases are TGTGCCAGCAGCGCCACCCCGATGTCGACGAACACTGAAGCTTTCTTT.

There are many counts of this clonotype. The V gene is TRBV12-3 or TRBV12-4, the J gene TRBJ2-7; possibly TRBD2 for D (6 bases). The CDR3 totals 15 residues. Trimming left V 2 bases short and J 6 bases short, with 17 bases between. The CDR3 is CASSLMAGSRGEQYF. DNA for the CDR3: TGTGCCAGCAGTTTAATGGCGGGATCGCGAGGCGAGCAGTACTTC.

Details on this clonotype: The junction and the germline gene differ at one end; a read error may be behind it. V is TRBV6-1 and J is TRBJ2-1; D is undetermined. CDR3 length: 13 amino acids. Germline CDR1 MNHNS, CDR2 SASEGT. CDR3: CASIGRTYNKQFF. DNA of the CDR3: TGTGCCAGCATCGGACGGACCTACAATAAGCAGTTCTTC.

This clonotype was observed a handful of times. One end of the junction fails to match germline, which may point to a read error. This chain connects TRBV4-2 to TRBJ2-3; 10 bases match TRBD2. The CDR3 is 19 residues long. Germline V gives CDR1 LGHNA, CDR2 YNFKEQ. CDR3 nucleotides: TGTGCCAACAGCCAAGAAACTAGCGGGACACTGTCCTTCGCAGATACGCAGTATTTT. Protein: CANSQETSGTLSFADTQYF.

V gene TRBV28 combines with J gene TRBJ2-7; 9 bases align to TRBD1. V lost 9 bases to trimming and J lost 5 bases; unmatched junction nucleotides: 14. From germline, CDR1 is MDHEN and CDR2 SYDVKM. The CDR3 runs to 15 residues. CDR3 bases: TGTGCCAGTAGGCACCCGGGACAGGGCGGCCACGAGCAGTACTTC. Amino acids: CASRHPGQGGHEQYF. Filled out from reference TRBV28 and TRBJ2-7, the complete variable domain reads DVKVTQSSRYLVKRTGEKVFLECVQDMDHENMFWYRQDPGLGLRLIYFSYDVKMKEKGDIPEGYSVSREKKERFSLILESASTNQTSMYLCASRHPGQGGHEQYFGPGTRLTVT.

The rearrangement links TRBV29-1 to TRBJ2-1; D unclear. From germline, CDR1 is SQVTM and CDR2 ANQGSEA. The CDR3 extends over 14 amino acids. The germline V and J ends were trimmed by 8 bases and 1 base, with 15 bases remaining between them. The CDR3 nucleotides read TGCAGCATCGCGCGCCGTGGTTCCTACAATGAGCAGTTCTTC. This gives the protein CSIARRGSYNEQFF.

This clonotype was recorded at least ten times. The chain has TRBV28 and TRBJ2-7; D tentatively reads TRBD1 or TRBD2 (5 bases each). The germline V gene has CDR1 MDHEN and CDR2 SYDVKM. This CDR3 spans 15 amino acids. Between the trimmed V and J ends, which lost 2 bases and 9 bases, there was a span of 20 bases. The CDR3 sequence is CASSLPAGTSRGQYF. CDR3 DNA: TGTGCCAGCAGTTTACCAGCAGGGACCTCCCGCGGGCAGTACTTC.

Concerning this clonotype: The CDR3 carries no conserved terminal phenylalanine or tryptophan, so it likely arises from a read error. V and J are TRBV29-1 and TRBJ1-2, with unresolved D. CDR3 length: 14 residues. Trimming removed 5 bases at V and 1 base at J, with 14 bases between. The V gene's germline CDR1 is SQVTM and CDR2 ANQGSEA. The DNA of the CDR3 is TGCAGCGTTTTAATCGGGGAGGGTAACTATGGCTACACCCTC. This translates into CSVLIGEGNYGYTL.

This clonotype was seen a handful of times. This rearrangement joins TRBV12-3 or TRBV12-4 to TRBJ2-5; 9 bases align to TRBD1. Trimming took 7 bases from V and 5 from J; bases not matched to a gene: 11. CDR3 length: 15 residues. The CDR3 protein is CASNLYRGRHETQYF. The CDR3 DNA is TGTGCCAGCAATCTCTACAGGGGGCGTCATGAGACCCAGTACTTC.

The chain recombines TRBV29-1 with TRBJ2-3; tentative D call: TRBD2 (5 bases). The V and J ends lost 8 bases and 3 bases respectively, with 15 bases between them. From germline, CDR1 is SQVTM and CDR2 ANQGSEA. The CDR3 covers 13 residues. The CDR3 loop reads CSIGRRLTDTQYF. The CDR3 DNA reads TGCAGCATTGGTAGGAGACTAACAGATACGCAGTATTTT.

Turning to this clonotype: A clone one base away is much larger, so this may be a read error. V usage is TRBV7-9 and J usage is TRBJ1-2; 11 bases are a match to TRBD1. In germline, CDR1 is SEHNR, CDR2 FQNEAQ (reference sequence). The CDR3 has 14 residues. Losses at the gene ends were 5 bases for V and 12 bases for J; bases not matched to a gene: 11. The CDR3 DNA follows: TGTGCCAGCAGCCGGGGACAGGGGGAAGGCGGCCACACCTTC. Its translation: CASSRGQGEGGHTF.

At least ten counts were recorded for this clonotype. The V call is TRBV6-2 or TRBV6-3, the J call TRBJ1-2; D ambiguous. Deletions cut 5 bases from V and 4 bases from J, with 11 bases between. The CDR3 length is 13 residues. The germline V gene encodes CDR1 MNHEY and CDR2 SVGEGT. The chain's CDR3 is CASSGDGPYGYTF. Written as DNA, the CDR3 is TGTGCCAGCAGTGGCGACGGACCCTATGGCTACACCTTC.

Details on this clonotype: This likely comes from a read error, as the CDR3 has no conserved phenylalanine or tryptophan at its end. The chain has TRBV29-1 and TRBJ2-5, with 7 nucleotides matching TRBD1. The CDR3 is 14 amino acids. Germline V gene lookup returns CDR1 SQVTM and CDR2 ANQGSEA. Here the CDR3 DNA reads TGCCGCGTTGTACCAGGGGACAGCCAAGAGACCCAGTACTTA. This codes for CRVVPGDSQETQYL.

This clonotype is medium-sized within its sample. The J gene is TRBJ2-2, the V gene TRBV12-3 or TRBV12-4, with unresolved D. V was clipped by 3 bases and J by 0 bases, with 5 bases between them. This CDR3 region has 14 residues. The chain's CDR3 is CASSFQTNTGELFF. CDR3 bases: TGTGCCAGCAGTTTTCAGACGAACACCGGGGAGCTGTTTTTT.

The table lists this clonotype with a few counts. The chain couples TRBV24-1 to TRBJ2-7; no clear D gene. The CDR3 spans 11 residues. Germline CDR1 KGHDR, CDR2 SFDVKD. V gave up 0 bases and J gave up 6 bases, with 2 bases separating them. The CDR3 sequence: CATSDLGEQYF. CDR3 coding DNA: TGTGCCACCAGTGATTTGGGCGAGCAGTACTTC.

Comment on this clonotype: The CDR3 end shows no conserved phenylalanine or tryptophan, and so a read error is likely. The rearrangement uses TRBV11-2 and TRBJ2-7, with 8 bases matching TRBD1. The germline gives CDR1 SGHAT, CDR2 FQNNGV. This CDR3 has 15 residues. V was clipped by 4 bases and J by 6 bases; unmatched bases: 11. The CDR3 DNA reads TGTGCCAGCAGCTCGGGGACAGGTAGAACCTGCGAGCAGTACCTC. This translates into CASSSGTGRTCEQYL.

Here the CDR3 DNA reads TGCGCCAGCAGCCCTGGGACTAGCAGGCTAGGCGTAGATACCCAGTACTTC. The encoded protein is CASSPGTSRLGVDTQYF. The chain has TRBV5-1 and TRBJ2-5; 9 bases are shared with TRBD2. V lost 4 bases and J lost 8; bases outside the gene matches: 18. Germline V CDR1 and CDR2: SGHRS, YFSETQ. The CDR3 runs to 17 residues. The complete variable domain, with remaining parts taken from reference TRBV5-1 and TRBJ2-5, reads KAGVTQTPRYLIKTRGQQVTLSCSPISGHRSVSWYQQTPGQGLQFLFEYFSETQRNKGNFPGRFSGRQFSNSRSEMNVSTLELGDSALYLCASSPGTSRLGVDTQYFGPGTRLLVL.

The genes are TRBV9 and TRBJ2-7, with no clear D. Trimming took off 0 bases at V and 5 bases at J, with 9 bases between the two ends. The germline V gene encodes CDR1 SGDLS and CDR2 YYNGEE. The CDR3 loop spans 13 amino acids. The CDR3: CASSVGLTHEQYF. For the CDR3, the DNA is TGTGCCAGCAGCGTAGGACTTACCCACGAGCAGTACTTC.

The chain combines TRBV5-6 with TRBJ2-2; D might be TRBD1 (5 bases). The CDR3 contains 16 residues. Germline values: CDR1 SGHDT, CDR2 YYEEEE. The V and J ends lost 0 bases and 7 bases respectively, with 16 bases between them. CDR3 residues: CASSLGQGAFVGELFF. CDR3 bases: TGTGCCAGCAGCTTGGGACAAGGGGCATTTGTCGGGGAGCTGTTTTTT.

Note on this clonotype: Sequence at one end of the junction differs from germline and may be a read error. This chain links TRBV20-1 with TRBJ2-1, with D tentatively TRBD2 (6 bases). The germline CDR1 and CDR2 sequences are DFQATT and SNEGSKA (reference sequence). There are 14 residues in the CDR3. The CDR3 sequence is CNAGGTKSYNEQFF. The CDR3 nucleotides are TGCAATGCTGGCGGGACCAAGTCCTACAATGAGCAGTTCTTC.

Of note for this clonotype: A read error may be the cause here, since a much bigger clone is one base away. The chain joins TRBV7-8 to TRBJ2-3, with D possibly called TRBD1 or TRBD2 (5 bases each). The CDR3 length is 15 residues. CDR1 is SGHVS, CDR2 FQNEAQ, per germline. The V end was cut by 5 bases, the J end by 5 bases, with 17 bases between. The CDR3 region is CASSARDGRVDTQYF. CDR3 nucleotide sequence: TGTGCCAGCAGCGCACGGGACGGAAGAGTAGATACGCAGTATTTT. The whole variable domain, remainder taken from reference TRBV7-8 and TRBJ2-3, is GAGVSQSPRYKVAKRGQDVALRCDPISGHVSLFWYQQALGQGPEFLTYFQNEAQLDKSGLPSDRFFAERPEGSVSTLKIQRTQQEDSAVYLCASSARDGRVDTQYFGPGTRLTVL.

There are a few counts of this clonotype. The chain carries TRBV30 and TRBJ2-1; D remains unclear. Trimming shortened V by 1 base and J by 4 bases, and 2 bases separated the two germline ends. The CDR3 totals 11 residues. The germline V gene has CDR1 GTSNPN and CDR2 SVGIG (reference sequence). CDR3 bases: TGTGCCTGGAGTGGGTACAATGAGCAGTTCTTC. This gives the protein CAWSGYNEQFF.